The text below deals with one T cell receptor (beta chain). Its antigen remains unknown. The sample comes from a study of CD8 T cells in Susac syndrome. Study-wide points: The number of individuals included in the study's TCR sequencing and HLA analysis was acknowledged as relatively small.

Sequencing targeted TCR beta in T cells from blood (CD8+ and CD4+). TEMRA cells underwent FACS enrichment and CD8+ and CD4+ T cells underwent negative isolation. The RNA, about 0.45 to 1 ug, was put through reverse transcription using random hexamers. The method of amplification for TCR beta CDR3 was immunoSEQ multiplex PCR, covering 54 Vbeta and 13 Jbeta. TCRdb independently ran MiXCR on the immunoSEQ multiplex PCR reads; one entry per CDR3 protein. The sample consists of 70,000 or so distinct CDR3 sequences, approximately 95% of them appearing once. CDR3 size: 12 residues. The V end lost 1 base, the J end lost 7 bases, and 8 bases lay between the germline ends.

The source is a human donor in good health. The chain joins TRBV12-3 or TRBV12-4 to TRBJ2-7; D ambiguous. The sequenced sample consisted of CD8+ T cells from PBMCs. CDR3 protein: CASSLVLFEQYF. For the CDR3, the DNA is TGTGCCAGCAGTTTAGTGCTTTTTGAGCAGTACTTC.